These T cell receptor beta chains were read from a single sample in a study of cytomegalovirus exposure and HLA in healthy donors. The table came from immunoSEQ multiplex PCR; TCRdb's copy has only in-frame clones and leaves some out. The table lists 150,000 or so clones, about 80% of them singletons, with approximately 1.5% in the top ten. The sequenced sample consisted of PBMCs. The source of these receptors is a man under 40 in good health and CMV-seropositive. Each CDR3 is given with its conserved first and last residue. A D gene is named only where the DNA matches it firmly. A clone size is listed for some rows: how often the clone was seen (once, few, many), or a class if it is expanded.

V gene: TRBV7-3; D gene: TRBD2; clone size: NA; J gene: TRBJ2-1; CDR3 protein: CASSLKGQGKGLAGWSSYNEQFF; CDR3 DNA: TGTGCCAGCAGCTTAAAGGGACAGGGTAAGGGACTAGCGGGATGGAGCTCCTACAATGAGCAGTTCTTC
V gene: TRBV6-6; D gene: TRBD2; clone size: NA; J gene: TRBJ2-3; CDR3 protein: CASSQTSGNTDTQYF; CDR3 DNA: TGTGCCAGCAGTCAGACTAGCGGGAACACAGATACGCAGTATTTT
V gene: TRBV4-2; D gene: TRBD1; clone size: NA; J gene: TRBJ2-2; CDR3 protein: CASSQGTGANTGELFF; CDR3 DNA: TGTGCCAGCAGCCAAGGGACAGGGGCTAACACCGGGGAGCTGTTTTTT
V gene: TRBV6-1; D gene: TRBD1; clone size: few; J gene: TRBJ2-2; CDR3 protein: CATGQGWNTGELFF; CDR3 DNA: TGTGCCACAGGACAGGGCTGGAACACCGGGGAGCTGTTTTTT
V gene: TRBV6-5; D gene: NA; clone size: NA; J gene: TRBJ2-3; CDR3 protein: CASKTGLYTQYF; CDR3 DNA: TGTGCCAGCAAGACGGGACTTTATACGCAGTATTTT
V gene: TRBV28; D gene: NA; clone size: few; J gene: TRBJ2-2; CDR3 protein: CASSLPDGASNTGELFF; CDR3 DNA: TGTGCCAGCAGTTTGCCGGATGGGGCTTCGAACACCGGGGAGCTGTTTTTT
V gene: TRBV4-1; D gene: NA; clone size: once; J gene: TRBJ2-3; CDR3 protein: CASSPRKGFPTDTQYF; CDR3 DNA: TGCGCCAGCAGCCCAAGGAAGGGGTTCCCCACAGATACGCAGTATTTT
V gene: TRBV5-1; D gene: TRBD1; clone size: NA; J gene: TRBJ2-5; CDR3 protein: CASSYDREETQYF; CDR3 DNA: TGCGCCAGCAGCTATGACAGGGAAGAGACCCAGTACTTC
V gene: TRBV19; D gene: NA; clone size: NA; J gene: TRBJ2-1; CDR3 protein: CASSAGLNEQFF; CDR3 DNA: TGTGCCAGTAGTGCGGGGCTCAATGAGCAGTTCTTC
V gene: TRBV7-9; D gene: NA; clone size: NA; J gene: TRBJ2-2; CDR3 protein: CASSSPLAGELFF; CDR3 DNA: TGTGCCAGCAGCTCCCCCCTCGCCGGGGAGCTGTTTTTT
V gene: TRBV11-3; D gene: NA; clone size: few; J gene: TRBJ2-1; CDR3 protein: CASSYGGGRPNEQFF; CDR3 DNA: TGTGCCAGCAGCTATGGGGGCGGGAGACCCAATGAGCAGTTCTTC
V gene: TRBV7-9; D gene: TRBD1; clone size: NA; J gene: TRBJ1-3; CDR3 protein: CASSSGTGFTIYF; CDR3 DNA: TGTGCCAGCAGCTCAGGGACAGGGTTCACCATATATTTT
V gene: TRBV10-3; D gene: NA; clone size: few; J gene: TRBJ1-1; CDR3 protein: CAISEQGLNTEAFF; CDR3 DNA: TGTGCCATCAGTGAGCAGGGCTTGAACACTGAAGCTTTCTTT
V gene: TRBV7-9; D gene: NA; clone size: NA; J gene: TRBJ1-5; CDR3 protein: CASRPGNQPQHF; CDR3 DNA: TGTGCCAGCAGGCCGGGCAATCAGCCCCAGCATTTT
V gene: TRBV11-2; D gene: TRBD1; clone size: once; J gene: TRBJ1-4; CDR3 protein: CASSLTGATNEKLFF; CDR3 DNA: TGTGCCAGCAGCTTAACAGGGGCGACTAATGAAAAACTGTTTTTT
V gene: TRBV28; D gene: TRBD1; clone size: NA; J gene: TRBJ2-3; CDR3 protein: CASSFQQGIDTQYF; CDR3 DNA: TGTGCCAGCAGTTTCCAACAGGGGATAGATACGCAGTATTTT
V gene: TRBV6-5; D gene: TRBD2; clone size: NA; J gene: TRBJ2-7; CDR3 protein: CASSQTSGSYEQYF; CDR3 DNA: TGTGCCAGCAGTCAGACTAGCGGGAGCTACGAGCAGTACTTC
V gene: TRBV18; D gene: NA; clone size: NA; J gene: TRBJ2-7; CDR3 protein: CASSPGGQDYEQYF; CDR3 DNA: TGTGCCAGCTCGCCAGGAGGGCAAGACTACGAGCAGTACTTC
V gene: TRBV9; D gene: TRBD2; clone size: NA; J gene: TRBJ2-4; CDR3 protein: CASTRWTGGIQYF; CDR3 DNA: TGTGCCAGCACCCGATGGACGGGGGGCATTCAGTACTTC
V gene: TRBV7-8; D gene: NA; clone size: NA; J gene: TRBJ2-1; CDR3 protein: CASSLEFGGIYNEQFF; CDR3 DNA: TGTGCCAGCAGCTTAGAGTTTGGAGGGATCTACAATGAGCAGTTCTTC
V gene: TRBV28; D gene: TRBD1; clone size: NA; J gene: TRBJ1-6; CDR3 protein: CASTPQGAGNSPLHF; CDR3 DNA: TGTGCCAGCACCCCACAGGGGGCTGGGAATTCACCCCTCCACTTT
V gene: TRBV18; D gene: NA; clone size: NA; J gene: TRBJ2-7; CDR3 protein: CASSPPSRSPYEQYF; CDR3 DNA: TGTGCCAGCTCACCACCGAGCAGGTCCCCCTACGAGCAGTACTTC
V gene: TRBV2; D gene: TRBD2; clone size: NA; J gene: TRBJ2-7; CDR3 protein: CASSGRSGSRYEQYF; CDR3 DNA: TGTGCCAGCAGTGGACGGAGCGGGAGCCGGTACGAGCAGTACTTC
V gene: TRBV7-9; D gene: NA; clone size: once; J gene: TRBJ2-3; CDR3 protein: CASSFLLGTDTQYF; CDR3 DNA: TGTGCCAGCAGCTTCCTACTAGGCACAGATACGCAGTATTTT
V gene: TRBV28; D gene: TRBD1; clone size: NA; J gene: TRBJ1-2; CDR3 protein: CASSQQGDGYTF; CDR3 DNA: TGTGCCAGCAGTCAACAGGGGGACGGCTACACCTTC
V gene: TRBV7-2; D gene: TRBD1; clone size: NA; J gene: TRBJ2-7; CDR3 protein: CASSLVGQGQYEQYF; CDR3 DNA: TGTGCCAGCAGCTTAGTGGGACAGGGCCAGTACGAGCAGTACTTC
V gene: TRBV7-9; D gene: TRBD2; clone size: NA; J gene: TRBJ2-3; CDR3 protein: CSSMGGRGPTRADTQYF; CDR3 DNA: TGTTCCAGCATGGGCGGGAGAGGCCCCACTCGCGCAGATACGCAGTATTTT
V gene: TRBV6-5; D gene: TRBD1; clone size: NA; J gene: TRBJ1-1; CDR3 protein: CASSYDPSGGEAFF; CDR3 DNA: TGTGCCAGCAGTTACGACCCCTCAGGGGGAGAAGCTTTCTTT
V gene: TRBV6-5; D gene: TRBD2; clone size: NA; J gene: TRBJ2-3; CDR3 protein: CASSYSTSGMRDTQYF; CDR3 DNA: TGTGCCAGCAGTTACTCGACTAGCGGGATGAGAGATACGCAGTATTTT